This T cell receptor (beta chain) was sequenced for a study of cytomegalovirus exposure and HLA in healthy donors. Per germline, CDR1 GTSNPN and CDR2 SVGIG (reference sequence). The CDR3 is made up of 13 amino acids. The V and J ends lost 0 bases and 3 bases respectively, with 6 bases between them. Comments on this clone: What it binds is unknown.

13 Jbeta primers and 60 Vbeta primers were used for the PCR. The authors' processing: Unique TCR beta chains numbered around 75 million in a later analysis, with roughly 10 million shared. This table comes from immunoSEQ multiplex PCR, and its TCRdb copy is limited to in-frame clones, with some not included. The V and J calls and clone size are taken from that table; D and trimming were inferred from the DNA. The sample includes 150,000 or so clones, roughly 80% of them seen just once. Study-level points and caveats: Relative to the approximately 700-donor mean, N-insertions were reportedly fewer in an Asian-associated ancestry cluster in a later analysis.

Material: PBMCs. This receptor was obtained from a woman aged 25 to 39 in good health and CMV-seronegative. V usage is TRBV30 and J usage is TRBJ2-1; D not certain. DNA of the CDR3: TGTGCCTGGAGTGTCGAGTTCTACAATGAGCAGTTCTTC. Its translation: CAWSVEFYNEQFF.